Listed here are 3 T cell receptor beta chains from one sample, sequenced in a study of cytomegalovirus exposure and HLA in healthy donors. Use of 60 Vbeta and 13 Jbeta primers characterized the PCR. The protocol was immunoSEQ multiplex PCR, while the TCRdb copy is restricted to in-frame clones and leaves out a portion. The sample contains 150,000 to 170,000 clones, approximately 80% of which appear only once. Sequencing was performed on PBMCs. The receptors were gathered from a man younger than 45 in good health and CMV-seropositive.

The chain couples TRBV28 to TRBJ2-7, with 11 positions matching TRBD1. Germline V gives CDR1 MDHEN, CDR2 SYDVKM. The length of the CDR3 is 14 residues. J was trimmed by 2 bases and V by 3 bases; bases with no gene match: 0. The CDR3 spells CASSLGQGAYEQYF. CDR3 DNA: TGTGCCAGCAGTTTGGGACAGGGGGCCTACGAGCAGTACTTC.

The chain employs TRBV6-5 and TRBJ2-5; tentative D call: TRBD1 (6 bases). Gene TRBJ2-7 matches the end of the DNA better, so the J call may be wrong. CDR1 and CDR2 (germline): MNHEY, SVGAGI. The CDR3 extends over 14 amino acids. The CDR3 reads CASRLQGQSYEQYF. The CDR3, as DNA: TGTGCCAGCAGACTACAGGGTCAGTCCTACGAGCAGTACTTC.

The chain combines TRBV5-4 with TRBJ1-1; D unresolved. The V end lost 4 bases, the J end lost 1 base, and 14 bases lay between the germline ends. This CDR3 has 15 residues. Looked up from germline, CDR1 is SGHNT and CDR2 is YYREEE (reference sequence). CDR3 sequence: CASSHPPGRNTEAFF. CDR3 bases: TGTGCCAGCAGCCATCCCCCAGGAAGGAACACTGAAGCTTTCTTT. Supplemented by reference TRBV5-4 and TRBJ1-1, the full variable domain reads ETGVTQSPTHLIKTRGQQVTLRCSSQSGHNTVSWYQQALGQGPQFIFQYYREEENGRGNFPPRFSGLQFPNYSSELNVNALELDDSALYLCASSHPPGRNTEAFFGQGTRLTVV.